This TCR beta chain stems from a study of OX40 agonist ivuxolimab in advanced cancers. Whole-study context: Ivuxolimab, which patients received intravenously every 2 weeks, was dosed at 0.01 to 10 mg/kg. The diagnoses of dose-escalation patients were hepatocellular carcinoma, melanoma, renal cell or head and neck cancer. Partial responses were recorded for three patients, including one with hepatocellular carcinoma and two with cutaneous melanoma.

The V and J ends lost 0 bases and 6 bases, in that order; junction bases with no gene match: 3. The CDR3 is 14 amino acids. Germline V gene sequence: CDR1 SGDLS, CDR2 YYNGEE. TCRdb's copy holds only in-frame clones and misses some; the assay was immunoSEQ multiplex PCR. In the table there are 9,500 to 10,000 clones, roughly 90% of which are singletons. The TCR was taken from an adult with an advanced solid tumor such as melanoma, head and neck, liver or kidney cancer. Sequencing was performed on CD4+ or CD8+ T cells sorted from blood, taken in a trial of the OX40 agonist ivuxolimab. J is TRBJ2-4 and V is TRBV9; 7 bases align to TRBD2. The CDR3, as DNA: TGTGCCAGCAGCGTAGCGAGGGAGGGAAACATTCAGTACTTC. Amino acid sequence: CASSVAREGNIQYF.